These 14 T cell receptor beta chains share one sample of origin, sequenced in a study of blood T cells in healthy people across ages. A sample-barcoded 5' primer and a J-beta primer mix were used in a second PCR of roughly 6 to 11 cycles. TCRdb recomputed calls from the 5' RACE reads with MiXCR, one row per CDR3 protein. The sample shows 1.5 million to 2 million distinct CDR3 sequences, 49% of them seen only once. The sample comprised blood. All receptors derive from a woman aged 40 to 50 in good health.

This chain links TRBV2 with TRBJ2-1; D call uncertain. This CDR3 spans 11 amino acids. V gave up 8 bases and J gave up 3 bases, with 5 bases separating them. CDR1 is SNHLY, CDR2 FYNNEI, per germline. The CDR3 DNA follows: TGTGCCAGCGGATACTACAATGAGCAGTTCTTC. Residues: CASGYYNEQFF.

The V and J genes are TRBV6-1 and TRBJ1-1; D is undetermined. Germline assignment: CDR1 MNHNS and CDR2 SASEGT. With 5 bases removed from V and 0 bases from J, the gap between germline ends came to 25 bases. This CDR3 has 19 residues. The CDR3 DNA sequence: TGTGCCAGCAGTCTCAGACTAATGCAGAGGACGGGGTTGAACACTGAAGCTTTCTTT. Translated, it gives CASSLRLMQRTGLNTEAFF.

The rearrangement joins TRBV15 to TRBJ2-1; 7 bases align to TRBD2. The J segment lost 1 base and the V segment lost 6 bases, leaving 3 bases of the junction unmatched. Germline CDR1 and CDR2: LNHNV and YYDKDF (reference sequence). This CDR3 has 14 residues. CDR3 amino acids: CATREGGSYNEQFF. CDR3 bases: TGTGCCACCAGGGAGGGAGGGTCCTACAATGAGCAGTTCTTC.

The V gene is TRBV7-9, the J gene TRBJ1-2; D gene uncertain. Per the germline V gene, CDR1 is SEHNR and CDR2 is FQNEAQ (reference sequence). Trimming shortened V by 1 base and J by 5 bases, and 8 bases separated the two germline ends. The CDR3 covers 13 residues. The CDR3 loop reads CASSLGQKYGYTF. CDR3 DNA sequence: TGTGCCAGCAGCTTAGGGCAGAAATATGGCTACACCTTC.

This clonotype has more than one count but fewer than ten. The rearrangement uses TRBV20-1 and TRBJ2-7, with D tentatively TRBD1 (6 bases). The V end was cut by 4 bases, the J end by 5 bases, with 12 bases between. Germline V CDR1 and CDR2: DFQATT, SNEGSKA (reference sequence). The CDR3 is 12 amino acids. The CDR3 region has the DNA TGCAGTGCTACCAGGGGTAAGGACGAGCAGTACTTC. It encodes CSATRGKDEQYF.

The chain combines TRBV7-3 with TRBJ1-1; D is uncertain. V was pared by 2 bases and J by 2 bases, with 9 bases between. CDR1 is SGHTA, CDR2 FQGTGA, per germline. The CDR3 has 14 amino acids. CDR3 residues: CASSLLGPNTEAFF. CDR3 bases: TGTGCCAGCAGCTTATTGGGCCCCAACACTGAAGCTTTCTTT.

V is TRBV29-1 and J is TRBJ2-7, with 11 bases that match TRBD1. Germline values: CDR1 SQVTM, CDR2 ANQGSEA. The V segment lost 7 bases and the J segment 7 bases; nucleotides outside the gene matches: 12. CDR3 length equals 14 residues. The DNA of the CDR3 is TGCAGCGCGCGGGACAGGGGGACATACAATGAGCAGTACTTC. It translates to CSARDRGTYNEQYF.

This clonotype appeared a few times. The junction departs from germline at one end; a sequencing error may be responsible. This rearrangement joins TRBV6-2 or TRBV6-3 to TRBJ2-1; D call uncertain. The CDR3 totals 12 residues. Germline CDR1 MNHEY, CDR2 SVGEGT. This chain's CDR3 is CACSLTYNEQFF. The DNA of the CDR3 is TGTGCCTGCAGTTTGACCTACAATGAGCAGTTCTTC.

Notes on this clonotype: Sequence at one end of the junction differs from germline and may be a read error. The chain has TRBV6-6 and TRBJ2-4; D might be TRBD1 (6 bases). TRBJ2-5 matches the DNA end more closely, so the J call is doubtful. CDR1 and CDR2 (germline): MNHNY, SVGAGI (reference sequence). This CDR3 has 14 amino acids. DNA of the CDR3: TGTGCCAGCAGTGACTCAGGGGTTCAAGAGACCCAGTACTTC. This sequence encodes CASSDSGVQETQYF.

The genes are TRBV28 and TRBJ2-7, with 7 bases identical to TRBD1. J gave up 4 bases and V 3 bases, and 9 bases lay outside the gene matches. CDR1 is MDHEN, CDR2 SYDVKM, per germline. CDR3 length: 15 amino acids. The CDR3 bases are TGTGCCAGCAGTTTTACCGGGACAGCAGCTTACGAGCAGTACTTC. Residues: CASSFTGTAAYEQYF.

This rearrangement joins TRBV5-1 to TRBJ2-5; 11 bases are shared with TRBD2. J lost 2 bases, V lost 4 bases, and 10 bases had no gene match. CDR1 and CDR2 from the germline V gene are SGHRS and YFSETQ. This CDR3 region has 17 residues. The CDR3 is CASSQTSGAIAQETQYF. In nucleotides, the CDR3 is TGCGCCAGCAGCCAGACTAGCGGGGCCATAGCACAAGAGACCCAGTACTTC.

This clonotype occurred a few times. The J gene is TRBJ2-3, the V gene TRBV5-1; 7 nucleotides match TRBD1. V lost 0 bases and J lost 3; bases outside the gene matches: 10. This CDR3 is built from 17 residues. Per the germline V gene, CDR1 is SGHRS and CDR2 is YFSETQ. CDR3 residues: CASSLVPGTERTDTQYF. CDR3 sequence (DNA): TGCGCCAGCAGCTTGGTCCCCGGGACAGAAAGAACAGATACGCAGTATTTT.

The rearrangement links TRBV12-3 or TRBV12-4 to TRBJ1-6; weak D call: TRBD1 (6 bases). Trimming took 5 bases from V and 3 from J, leaving 11 bases between them. The CDR3 has 15 residues. In nucleotides, the CDR3 is TGTGCCAGCAGTCCCACAGGGAACTATAATTCACCCCTCCACTTT. Translating gives CASSPTGNYNSPLHF.

The chain is built from TRBV27 and TRBJ2-7; no reliable D call. The CDR3 contains 14 residues. Trimming cost V 5 bases and J 10 bases, with 21 bases left between them. Germline V gene lookup returns CDR1 MNHEY and CDR2 SMNVEV (reference sequence). Here the CDR3 DNA reads TGTGCCAGCAGTGGACCCTTTCAGAATTCGATCCAGTACTTC. It yields the protein CASSGPFQNSIQYF.